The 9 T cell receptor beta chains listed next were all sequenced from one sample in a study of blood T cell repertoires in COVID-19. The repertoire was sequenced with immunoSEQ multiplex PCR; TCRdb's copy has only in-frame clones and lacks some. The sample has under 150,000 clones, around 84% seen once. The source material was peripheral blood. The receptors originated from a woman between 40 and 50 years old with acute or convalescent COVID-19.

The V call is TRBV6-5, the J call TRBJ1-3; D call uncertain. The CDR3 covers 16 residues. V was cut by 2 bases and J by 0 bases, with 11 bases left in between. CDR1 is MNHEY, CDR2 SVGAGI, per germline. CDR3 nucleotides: TGTGCCAGCAGTTACGACGAGAGGCACTCTGGAAACACCATATATTTT. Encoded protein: CASSYDERHSGNTIYF.

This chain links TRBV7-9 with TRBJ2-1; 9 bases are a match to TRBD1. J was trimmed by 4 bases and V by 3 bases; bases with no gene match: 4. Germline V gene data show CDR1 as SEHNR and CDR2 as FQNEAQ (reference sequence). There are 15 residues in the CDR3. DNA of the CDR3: TGTGCCAGCAGCTTCCCGGGACAGGGATACAATGAGCAGTTCTTC. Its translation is CASSFPGQGYNEQFF.

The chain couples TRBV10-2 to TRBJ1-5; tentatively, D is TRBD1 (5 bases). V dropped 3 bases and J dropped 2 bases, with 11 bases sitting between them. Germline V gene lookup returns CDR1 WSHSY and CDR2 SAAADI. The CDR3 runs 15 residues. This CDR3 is CASSESRVGNQPQHF. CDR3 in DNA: TGCGCCAGCAGTGAATCCAGGGTTGGCAATCAGCCCCAGCATTTT.

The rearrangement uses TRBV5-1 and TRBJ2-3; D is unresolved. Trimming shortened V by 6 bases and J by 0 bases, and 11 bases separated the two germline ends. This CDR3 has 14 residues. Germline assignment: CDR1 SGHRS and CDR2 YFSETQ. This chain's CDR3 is CASKIGPSTDTQYF. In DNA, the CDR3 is TGCGCCAGCAAGATTGGCCCTAGCACAGATACGCAGTATTTT.

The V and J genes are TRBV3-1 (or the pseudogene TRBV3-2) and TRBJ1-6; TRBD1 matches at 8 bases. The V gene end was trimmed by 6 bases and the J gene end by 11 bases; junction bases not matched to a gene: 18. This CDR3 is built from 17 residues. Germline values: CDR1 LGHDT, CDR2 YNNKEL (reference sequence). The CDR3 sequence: CASRDLNRGYTQAPLHF. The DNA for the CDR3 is TGTGCCAGCAGGGATTTAAACAGGGGGTATACTCAGGCACCCCTCCACTTT.

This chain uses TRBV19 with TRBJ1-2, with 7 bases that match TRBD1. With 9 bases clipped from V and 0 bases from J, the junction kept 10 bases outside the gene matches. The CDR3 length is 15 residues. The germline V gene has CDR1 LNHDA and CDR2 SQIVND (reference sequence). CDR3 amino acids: CASRDRKFTNYGYTF. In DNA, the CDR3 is TGTGCCAGCCGGGACAGAAAATTCACTAACTATGGCTACACCTTC.

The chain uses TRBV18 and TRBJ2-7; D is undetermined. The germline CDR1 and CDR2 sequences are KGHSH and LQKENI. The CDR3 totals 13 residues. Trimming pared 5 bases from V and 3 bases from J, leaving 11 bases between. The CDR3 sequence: CASSGYSLYEQYF. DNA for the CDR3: TGTGCCAGCTCAGGGTATAGCCTCTACGAGCAGTACTTC.

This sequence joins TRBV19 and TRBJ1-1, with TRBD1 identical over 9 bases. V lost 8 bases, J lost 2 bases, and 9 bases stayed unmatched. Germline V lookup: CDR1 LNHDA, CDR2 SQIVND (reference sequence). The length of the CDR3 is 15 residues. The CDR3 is CASLTGGRANTEAFF. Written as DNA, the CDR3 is TGTGCCAGTCTTACAGGGGGCCGGGCAAACACTGAAGCTTTCTTT.

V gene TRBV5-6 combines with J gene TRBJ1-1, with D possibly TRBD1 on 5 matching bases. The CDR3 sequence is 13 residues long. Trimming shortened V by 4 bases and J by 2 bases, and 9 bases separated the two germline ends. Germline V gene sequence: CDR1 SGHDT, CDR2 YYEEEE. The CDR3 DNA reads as TGTGCCAGCAGCCCCGACAGCAACACTGAAGCTTTCTTT. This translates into CASSPDSNTEAFF.